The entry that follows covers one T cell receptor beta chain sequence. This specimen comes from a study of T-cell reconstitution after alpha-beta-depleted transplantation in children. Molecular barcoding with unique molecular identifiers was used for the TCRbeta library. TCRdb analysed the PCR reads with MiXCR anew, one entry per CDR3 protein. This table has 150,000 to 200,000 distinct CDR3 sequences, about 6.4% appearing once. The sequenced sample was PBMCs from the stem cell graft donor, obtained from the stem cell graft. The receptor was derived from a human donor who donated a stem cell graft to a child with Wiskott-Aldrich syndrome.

The CDR3 reads CASSEDGNTGELFF. CDR3 DNA: TGTGCCAGCAGTGAAGATGGGAACACCGGGGAGCTGTTTTTT. The gene calls are TRBV2 and TRBJ2-2; D is uncertain. CDR3 size: 14 residues. The germline V gene has CDR1 SNHLY and CDR2 FYNNEI. The germline V and J ends were trimmed by 1 base and 1 base, with 4 bases remaining between them.